Shown below are 12 T cell receptor beta chains from a single sample sequenced in a study of blood T cell repertoires in COVID-19. Generated by immunoSEQ multiplex PCR, the TCRdb table keeps only in-frame clones and is missing some. The data show more than 250,000 clones, around 82% seen once. The source material was peripheral blood. These receptors were obtained from a woman between 45 and 60 years old with acute or convalescent COVID-19.

The chain recombines TRBV19 with TRBJ2-6; possible D gene TRBD2, 6 bases. Germline lookup yields CDR1 LNHDA and CDR2 SQIVND (reference sequence). The CDR3 covers 13 residues. With 4 bases removed from V and 11 bases from J, the gap between germline ends came to 12 bases. The CDR3 loop reads CASSKSGTDVLTF. In DNA form, the CDR3 reads TGTGCCAGTAGTAAATCTGGGACTGACGTCCTGACTTTC.

This clone appeared once. The chain couples TRBV7-9 to TRBJ2-2; 7 bases line up with TRBD2. Trimming took 6 bases from V and 5 from J; bases not matched to a gene: 12. CDR3 length equals 16 residues. Per the germline V gene, CDR1 is SEHNR and CDR2 is FQNEAQ (reference sequence). The CDR3 here is CASRPKGRGGTGELFF. The CDR3 DNA follows: TGTGCCAGCAGACCAAAGGGGAGGGGAGGGACCGGGGAGCTGTTTTTT.

This chain connects TRBV19 to TRBJ1-5; 7 nucleotides match TRBD1. Germline CDR1 and CDR2: LNHDA and SQIVND (reference sequence). V was pared by 5 bases and J by 5 bases, with 9 bases of the junction left unmatched. CDR3 size: 15 residues. The CDR3 nucleotides are TGTGCCAGTAGTCTCTGGGGACAGCAAGATCAGCCCCAGCATTTT. Protein: CASSLWGQQDQPQHF.

This chain links TRBV6-5 with TRBJ2-3; 8 nucleotides agree with TRBD2. Per germline, CDR1 MNHEY and CDR2 SVGAGI. Trimming took 6 bases from V and 4 from J; bases not matched to a gene: 9. CDR3 length equals 15 residues. Written as DNA, the CDR3 is TGTGCCAGCAGAGGCGGGGGGAAGAAAGCAGATACGCAGTATTTT. It codes for CASRGGGKKADTQYF.

This chain uses TRBV30 with TRBJ1-5, with D possibly TRBD1 on 5 matching bases. Trimming removed 2 bases at V and 7 bases at J, with 12 bases between. CDR3 length: 13 amino acids. CDR1 and CDR2 (germline): GTSNPN, SVGIG (reference sequence). The DNA for the CDR3 is TGTGCCTGGAGTCGGACACCCCAGCAGCCCCAGCATTTT. It yields the protein CAWSRTPQQPQHF.

The chain employs TRBV7-2 and TRBJ1-2, with unresolved D. The CDR3 length is 11 residues. V lost 5 bases and J lost 8, with 9 bases in between. Per germline, CDR1 SGHTA and CDR2 FQGNSA. The CDR3 DNA sequence: TGTGCCAGCAGCCCGGGGAGAGGCTACACCTTC. This sequence encodes CASSPGRGYTF.

Only one count was recorded for this clone. The J gene is TRBJ2-2, the V gene TRBV14; unclear D gene. Germline V gene data show CDR1 as SGHDN and CDR2 as FVKESK. The CDR3 length is 17 residues. Trimming left V 4 bases short and J 6 bases short, with 21 bases between. The CDR3 reads CASSRGFRQTGSGELFF. The DNA of the CDR3 is TGTGCCAGCAGCCGAGGATTTCGGCAAACCGGGTCCGGGGAGCTGTTTTTT.

There are a few counts of this clone. In the same sample, other DNA sequences code for this CDR3. The chain joins TRBV5-1 to TRBJ2-2; unclear D gene. Trimming removed 5 bases from V and 1 base from J, with 9 bases in between. Germline CDR1 and CDR2: SGHRS and YFSETQ. CDR3 length: 14 residues. The CDR3 DNA reads as TGCGCCAGCAGTCTGCAACAGAACACCGGGGAGCTGTTTTTT. This codes for CASSLQQNTGELFF.

V and J are TRBV15 and TRBJ1-4; D is uncertain. This CDR3 has 13 amino acids. V lost 0 bases to trimming and J lost 8 bases, with 7 bases between them. Germline CDR1 LNHNV, CDR2 YYDKDF (reference sequence). CDR3 sequence reads: CATSRDLREKLFF. Here the CDR3 DNA reads TGTGCCACCAGCAGAGATTTGAGGGAAAAACTGTTTTTT.

The V and J genes are TRBV7-2 and TRBJ1-1; D is perhaps TRBD1 (6 bases). Trimming stripped 5 bases from V and 1 base from J, with 14 bases between. In germline, CDR1 is SGHTA, CDR2 FQGNSA. The CDR3 loop spans 15 amino acids. CDR3 loop: CASSPLSRGNTEAFF. DNA for the CDR3: TGTGCCAGCAGCCCCCTAAGCAGGGGGAACACTGAAGCTTTCTTT.

V usage is TRBV3-1 (or the pseudogene TRBV3-2) and J usage is TRBJ2-1; the match to TRBD1 covers 7 bases. The germline gives CDR1 LGHDT, CDR2 YNNKEL (reference sequence). The CDR3 has 15 amino acids. Trimming cost V 4 bases and J 6 bases; bases outside gene matches: 9. The CDR3 DNA reads TGTGCCAGCAGCCCCCTGGGACAGCTGCTCAATGAGCAGTTCTTC. This translates into CASSPLGQLLNEQFF.

In this sample, this clone turned up a few times. This chain's CDR3 is CASSRSGGETQYF. CDR3 nucleotides: TGTGCCAGCTCCCGGTCCGGGGGAGAGACCCAGTACTTC. The chain is built from TRBV18 and TRBJ2-5, with TRBD2 as a possible D gene (6 bases). This CDR3 comprises 13 residues. V lost 6 bases and J lost 4, with 12 bases in between. The germline gives CDR1 KGHSH, CDR2 LQKENI.